The rows below give T cell receptor beta chains drawn from one sample of a study of T cells in Graves' hyperthyroidism and ophthalmopathy. TCRdb re-called the multiplex PCR reads through MiXCR, storing one row per CDR3 protein. This table has around 600,000 distinct CDR3 sequences, roughly 14% appearing once. The sample comprised blood. Source of these receptors: a woman between 45 and 65 years old with Graves' ophthalmopathy. Both conserved end residues are part of each CDR3. The order of the fields is V gene, J gene, CDR3 protein.

TRBV3-1	TRBJ1-5	CASSQTGRRDQPQHF
TRBV20-1	TRBJ2-1	CSARDLPYNEQFF
TRBV3-1	TRBJ2-7	CASSQVGYEQYF
TRBV13	TRBJ2-2	CASRFWPPSGYTGELFF
TRBV20-1	TRBJ1-5	CSARASGRSNQPQHF
TRBV13	TRBJ2-5	CASSRTSWETQYF
TRBV5-1	TRBJ2-3	CASSKVQGRVTDTQYF
TRBV27	TRBJ2-1	CASSLALAGDYEQFF
TRBV4-1	TRBJ2-3	CASSQPRRASGIRDTQYF
TRBV18	TRBJ2-3	CASSPTVISTDTQYF
TRBV29-1	TRBJ1-2	CSVEGAVYGYTF
TRBV2	TRBJ2-6	CASKTTGGAGANVLTF